Listed below are T cell receptor beta chains from one sample, sequenced in a study of blood T cell repertoires in COVID-19. Method: immunoSEQ multiplex PCR; TCRdb's copy keeps in-frame clones and lacks some. The top ten clones hold 13% of a sample with roughly 300,000 clones, around 86% of them seen once. Sequencing was carried out using peripheral blood. The receptor source for this set is a human donor in a cohort sampled during active COVID-19. Both conserved end residues are part of each CDR3. The D gene is left open where the match is weak. Clone sizes are given selectively: once, few, many, or a class where the clone is expanded.

v_gene,len,j_gene,abundance,d_gene,CDR3nt,CDR3aa
TRBV9,14,TRBJ2-1,-,-,TGTGCCAGCAGCGTAGGGCAGGGCTACAATGAGCAGTTCTTC,CASSVGQGYNEQFF
TRBV3-1/TRBV3-2,16,TRBJ2-7,-,TRBD1,TGTGCCAGCAGCCAAGCCGGGGGACAGGCTACATACGAGCAGTACTTC,CASSQAGGQATYEQYF
TRBV24-1,15,TRBJ2-5,-,TRBD2,TGTGCCACCACCCGTAGCCAGCGGGAGCAAGAGACCCAGTACTTC,CATTRSQREQETQYF
TRBV15,16,TRBJ2-7,-,-,TGTGCCACCAGCAGAGGGGTAGTATGGGGCTCCGACGAGCAGTACTTC,CATSRGVVWGSDEQYF
TRBV2,12,TRBJ2-4,-,-,TGTGCCAGCAGTGATCAGGGTTACATTCAGTACTTC,CASSDQGYIQYF
TRBV5-4,15,TRBJ2-1,-,TRBD2,TGTGCCAGCAGCACCAGACTAGCGGTCAACAATGAGCAGTTCTTC,CASSTRLAVNNEQFF
TRBV14,16,TRBJ1-2,-,-,TGTGCCAGCAGCCAAGGTAGCGACACACTCGTAGGTGGCTACACCTTC,CASSQGSDTLVGGYTF
TRBV25-1,15,TRBJ2-3,once,TRBD2,TGTGCCAGCAAGAAGGCGGGAGGCCCCACAGATACGCAGTATTTT,CASKKAGGPTDTQYF
TRBV9,15,TRBJ2-7,-,TRBD1,TGTGCCAGCAGCCCCGACTCCGGGACAGCCTACGAGCAGTACTTC,CASSPDSGTAYEQYF
TRBV19,16,TRBJ2-6,-,-,TGTGCCAGTAGTATAGTAGTCGTCTCTGGGGCCAACGTCCTGACTTTC,CASSIVVVSGANVLTF
TRBV6-2/TRBV6-3,15,TRBJ1-5,few,TRBD1,TGTGCCAGCAGTTACTCTTCGGACAGGGCCGGGCCCCAGCATTTT,CASSYSSDRAGPQHF
TRBV28,17,TRBJ2-3,once,-,TGTGCCAGCAGTCCCCTAGGCCCGGATACGGGCACAGATACGCAGTATTTT,CASSPLGPDTGTDTQYF
TRBV28,14,TRBJ2-7,-,-,TGTGCCAGCAGTTTCCCACCCCAGACCTACGAGCAGTACTTC,CASSFPPQTYEQYF
TRBV5-1,13,TRBJ1-5,-,-,TGCGCCAGCAGCCCCGGACAGAATCAGCCCCAGCATTTT,CASSPGQNQPQHF
TRBV19,13,TRBJ2-4,-,-,TGTGCCAGTAGTCGCCCGGGACAAGGCATTCAGTACTTC,CASSRPGQGIQYF
TRBV4-3,19,TRBJ2-3,-,-,TGCGCCAGCAGCCAAGATCTGATTTGGTACAGAACTAGCACAGATACGCAGTATTTT,CASSQDLIWYRTSTDTQYF
TRBV28,10,TRBJ2-7,few,-,TGTGCCAGCAGTTTAACAGAGCAGTACTTC,CASSLTEQYF
TRBV2,12,TRBJ2-5,-,TRBD2,TGTGCCAGCAAGGGACTAGGAGAGACCCAGTACTTC,CASKGLGETQYF
TRBV6-5,15,TRBJ1-5,-,-,TGTGCCAGCAGGAGGACAGCCCGGACCGATGAGCTCCAGCATTTT,CASRRTARTDELQHF
TRBV4-1,16,TRBJ1-2,once,TRBD1,TGCGCCAGCAGCCCGGGACAGGGCCCCAGATCCTATGGCTACACCTTC,CASSPGQGPRSYGYTF
TRBV29-1,14,TRBJ1-3,-,-,TGCAGCGTATCCCGGACAGTAACTGGAAACACCATATATTTT,CSVSRTVTGNTIYF
TRBV5-6,15,TRBJ2-7,-,-,TGTGCCAGCAGCCCAGAACCGGGACTTGCTTACGAGCAGTACTTC,CASSPEPGLAYEQYF
TRBV2,12,TRBJ2-1,-,-,TGTGCCAGCAGCGCTCGGAGGTATGAGCAGTTCTTC,CASSARRYEQFF
TRBV6-5,14,TRBJ2-1,-,TRBD1,TGTGCCAGCCAGCGACAGGGATCCGGGGTTGAGCAGTTCTTC,CASQRQGSGVEQFF
TRBV4-1,15,TRBJ2-1,-,TRBD1,TGCGCCAGCAGCCTGGGACAGTTCTCCTACAATGAGCAGTTCTTC,CASSLGQFSYNEQFF
TRBV3-1/TRBV3-2,14,TRBJ2-7,-,TRBD1,TGTGCCAGCAGCCACGGACAGGGGTCTAACGAGCAGTACTTC,CASSHGQGSNEQYF
TRBV4-1,14,TRBJ2-1,-,TRBD2,TGCGCCAGCAGCCAAGGGGGGGGTTTGGTTGAGCAGTTCTTC,CASSQGGGLVEQFF
TRBV6-1,13,TRBJ1-4,-,-,TGTGCCAGCTTGCGTGACACTCTTGAAAAACTGTTTTTT,CASLRDTLEKLFF
TRBV7-2,16,TRBJ2-2,-,TRBD2,TGTGCCAGCAGCTTTAACAAAGCGGGAGTTGCCGGGGAGCTGTTTTTT,CASSFNKAGVAGELFF
TRBV19,18,TRBJ2-1,-,-,TGTGCCAGTAGTATAGAGGCGCCAGGGGTCTACTCCTACAATGAGCAGTTCTTC,CASSIEAPGVYSYNEQFF
TRBV5-6,14,TRBJ2-1,once,-,TGTGCCAGCAGCTTGCGGACAGCATACAATGAGCAGTTCTTC,CASSLRTAYNEQFF
TRBV27,14,TRBJ1-6,-,-,TGTGCCAGCAGTTTCGGACAGTCGTATTCACCCCTCCACTTT,CASSFGQSYSPLHF